This paragraph reports one TCR beta chain. This clone was counted between two and nine times. The clone's antigen remains unknown. Base quality data are lacking; no much larger clone is found one base away. Different DNA sequences within this sample yield the same CDR3. Inclusive of the bounding cysteine and phenylalanine, the CDR3 is 11 residues long. Of the read, only the CDR3 DNA is kept; its 33 bases are in frame from base 1. From the germline V gene (reference sequence), CDR1 is DFQATT and CDR2 is SNEGSKA. V is pared back by 1 base and J by 7 bases, with 5 bases lying between the germline termini. Each donor gave one peripheral blood draw, averaging roughly 0.11 L, which was collected into heparinised tubes. A BD FACSAria II and a panel including CD45RO, CCR7, CD25, CD127, CD95 and CD27 were used to sort naive, central memory, regulatory and stem cell-like memory CD4+ T cells. Every sorted population had a purity above 98%. PBMCs were separated immediately by Lymphoprep density gradient centrifugation and were stained directly, without being cultured. To minimize batch effects, samples were stained and sorted in pairs, one healthy donor with one patient per experiment.

All of the isolated RNA was reverse transcribed with the High Capacity cDNA Reverse Transcription Kit, so expressed TCRB transcripts were sequenced. Deep immunoSEQ sequencing was performed on naive, central memory and regulatory T cell samples, with an average of roughly 3.5 million total reads per sample. Sorted cells were lysed in RLT buffer, and RNA was extracted using DNase-treated RNeasy Micro or Mini kits according to cell number. Each cell subset was processed on its own to prevent cross-contamination, while patient and healthy donor samples were processed together. The immunoSEQ multiplex PCR was used to amplify TCRB sequences from cDNA, generating 87-bp fragments that spanned the CDR3 region. Sequencing of the amplicons was done on the Illumina HiSeq platform. In the original analysis: Synthetic template baselines were used to correct PCR bias computationally, reads within Hamming distance 2 were collapsed together, and singletons that could not be merged were discarded. Reads were aligned against IMGT to assign V, D and J genes, CDR3 length and insertions or deletions at six rearrangement sites. Within each subset, clonotype counts were normalized to sorted cell number, after which true diversity and Gini coefficients were computed with the tcR R package. Repertoire sharing was quantified using the overlap coefficient calculated on TCRB nucleotide sequences. As a proxy for the pre-selection repertoire, out-of-frame TCRB sequences from naive cells were analyzed. Held by TCRdb, this immuneACCESS table contains in-frame sequences only and omits some clones. Under half of the omission traces to an unresolved V gene where checked; the cause of the rest is unknown. That table is the source of V, J and clone size, and D and trimming were worked out from the DNA. This sample has 810,000 or so clones in its table, and roughly a sixth of those were observed once. The biggest ten clones account for roughly 0.025% of the sample.

The sample comes from a study of beta chain features in type 1 diabetes (dated by TCRdb to the late 2010s). At the level of the whole study: No differences in mean age, gender distribution, total cell number or subset yield were found between patients and healthy donors. A total of roughly 100 million sorted cells were examined across all samples, and a strong correlation was observed between cell number per subset and RNA yield. In the study, TCRB repertoires of sorted circulating CD4+ T cell subsets from recently diagnosed type 1 diabetes patients were compared with those of matched healthy donors. Whereas all 30 or so donors provided naive and central memory subsets, regulatory and stem cell-like memory subsets were isolated from just 8 patients and about eight healthy donors.

Broad study findings and their caveats: Shorter templates might have been favored by PCR, but patient and control samples were amplified and corrected together, so both groups would have been affected equally by any skew. Patients with type 1 diabetes made fewer insertions and deleted more nucleotides at VDJ recombination sites, implying thymic rearrangement abnormalities. Naive, central memory and regulatory TCRB repertoires appeared to be more similar among patients than among healthy donors. Because the HLA sub-analyses included only small numbers of individuals, any influence of HLA type on TCRB rearrangement was left unresolved. Type 1 diabetes patients showed a moderate but significant shortening of TCRB CDR3 length in all four CD4+ subsets. Sequencing cDNA rather than genomic DNA could over-represent highly expressing activated cells, although activation and CD3 levels did not differ between groups.

The receptor was derived from a woman aged 18 to 35 in good health. Sequenced input: naive CD4+ T cells from blood. Taken with the paper, the label for cell subset or site translates to: true naive CD4+ T cells. This chain is built from TRBV20-1 and TRBJ2-1; a confident D gene designation cannot be given. Here the CDR3 is given as CSARGLNEQFF. The DNA sequence follows: TGCAGTGCTAGAGGCCTTAATGAGCAGTTCTTC.